This T cell receptor beta chain comes out of a study of neurological immune-mediated disorders. The study's findings and limits: Association of the multiple sclerosis repertoire cluster with clinical or MRI features was not observed for any feature. When the repertoires were sorted by phylogenetic grouping, those of 18 of 34 multiple sclerosis patients ended up in one related-CDR3 cluster, a possible signature.

This clonotype was observed at least ten times. The target antigen is unknown. V shed 7 bases and J shed 2 bases, with 16 bases lying between them. CDR3 length: 15 amino acids. CDR1 SGHRS and CDR2 YFSETQ come from the germline V gene. By 5'RACE with 10-nucleotide random UMIs, the cDNA was made. Every sequencing run produced over 180 million TCR-beta sequences that came from 15-18 subjects. A single record per CDR3 protein comes from TCRdb applying MiXCR to the 5' RACE reads. The data show 40,000 to 50,000 distinct CDR3 sequences, 2.5% seen once. This sequence originates from a man between 25 and 39 years old with multiple sclerosis. V and J are TRBV5-1 and TRBJ2-1; D unclear. Sequencing was carried out using PBMCs. Written as DNA, the CDR3 is TGCGCCAGCCACCCCGTGGCCAGCACCTACAATGAGCAGTTCTTC. It is translated as CASHPVASTYNEQFF.